The 27 T cell receptor beta chains listed next were all sequenced from one sample in a study of cytomegalovirus exposure and HLA in healthy donors. Primers: 60 Vbeta forward and 13 Jbeta reverse. Here immunoSEQ multiplex PCR was the method, and the copy in TCRdb shows in-frame clones only, minus some. The sample gives over 200,000 clones, about 75% of which show up once; 1.5% to 2% is in the top ten. The sequencing sample was made of PBMCs. The receptors here all came from a woman in her twenties or thirties in good health and CMV-seronegative.

With respect to this clone: A single base is all that separates this from a far larger clone, so a read error is likely. The chain uses TRBV6-1 and TRBJ2-2; 8 nucleotides match TRBD1. J was trimmed by 7 bases and V by 4 bases; bases with no gene match: 5. The CDR3 is made up of 14 amino acids. Per germline, CDR1 MNHNS and CDR2 SASEGT. CDR3: CASSATGDNGELFF. In DNA, the CDR3 is TGTGCCAGCAGTGCGACAGGGGACAACGGGGAGCTGTTTTTT.

This clone showed up just once. This chain connects TRBV2 to TRBJ1-5, with a tentative D call TRBD1 (5 bases). The CDR3 loop spans 15 amino acids. The V gene's germline CDR1 is SNHLY and CDR2 FYNNEI. The germline V and J ends were trimmed by 6 bases and 5 bases, with 17 bases remaining between them. In nucleotides, the CDR3 is TGTGCCAGCAGCGATGAACAGGAGTTTCATCAGCCCCAGCATTTT. Amino acids: CASSDEQEFHQPQHF. Filled out from reference TRBV2 and TRBJ1-5, the complete variable domain reads EPEVTQTPSHQVTQMGQEVILRCVPISNHLYFYWYRQILGQKVEFLVSFYNNEISEKSEIFDDQFSVERPDGSNFTLKIRSTKLEDSAMYFCASSDEQEFHQPQHFGDGTRLSIL.

Written as DNA, the CDR3 is TGTGCCAGCAGTTTACAGGGGAAGACCTACGAGCAGTACTTC. It encodes CASSLQGKTYEQYF. The rearrangement uses TRBV6-1 and TRBJ2-5, with 7 bases aligning to TRBD1. The tail of the sequence fits TRBJ2-7 better, so the J call may be wrong. This CDR3 has 14 amino acids. Germline-derived CDR1 and CDR2 are MNHNS and SASEGT.

The chain combines TRBV27 with TRBJ1-2; D remains ambiguous. Germline values: CDR1 MNHEY, CDR2 SMNVEV (reference sequence). Trimming took off 6 bases at V and 6 bases at J, with 20 bases between the two ends. The CDR3 sequence is 15 residues long. The CDR3 DNA reads as TGTGCCAGCAGGTCCTCGTACGCGGGGAAAGATGGCTACACCTTC. It is translated as CASRSSYAGKDGYTF.

This chain uses TRBV6-1 with TRBJ2-1; 9 bases fit TRBD2. V gave up 1 base and J gave up 8 bases; unmatched junction bases: 21. Germline CDR1 reads MNHNS; CDR2 reads SASEGT. This CDR3 is built from 20 residues. CDR3 bases: TGTGCCAGCAGTGAAGAATTTGGTGGGGCGGGGGGGCCGGTGGGCGATGAGCAGTTCTTC. The encoded protein is CASSEEFGGAGGPVGDEQFF.

In nucleotides, the CDR3 is TGTGCCAGCAGATTACAGGGTGTCACTAATGAAAAACTGTTTTTT. Its translation is CASRLQGVTNEKLFF. This chain links TRBV6-1 with TRBJ1-4; TRBD1 might be the D (6 bases). This CDR3 is 15 amino acids long. V was pared by 6 bases and J by 2 bases, with 13 bases between. Germline V gene lookup returns CDR1 MNHNS and CDR2 SASEGT.

This clone appeared once. The chain is built from TRBV19 and TRBJ2-1; possible D gene TRBD1, 5 bases. This CDR3 region has 19 residues. V lost 4 bases and J lost 7, with 29 bases in between. Germline CDR1 is LNHDA and CDR2 is SQIVND (reference sequence). The CDR3 bases are TGTGCCAGTAGTAGTATAGAGGCCCCACAGACTTGGCAGGGAAATGAGCAGTTCTTC. Its translation: CASSSIEAPQTWQGNEQFF.

The V and J genes are TRBV9 and TRBJ1-1, with 9 nucleotides matching TRBD1. With 3 bases clipped from V and 6 bases from J, the junction kept 6 bases outside the gene matches. The CDR3 contains 14 residues. Germline V lookup: CDR1 SGDLS, CDR2 YYNGEE. CDR3: CASSALYRGPEAFF. The CDR3 DNA sequence: TGTGCCAGCAGCGCTTTATACAGGGGGCCTGAAGCTTTCTTT.

This clone was seen at least ten times. The chain links TRBV6-1 to TRBJ1-1; no clear D gene. Germline CDR1 is MNHNS and CDR2 is SASEGT. The CDR3 runs 13 residues. V was trimmed by 2 bases and J by 1 base, leaving 5 bases between them. CDR3 region: CASSETENTEAFF. The CDR3 DNA follows: TGTGCCAGCAGTGAAACAGAGAACACTGAAGCTTTCTTT.

The chain uses TRBV9 and TRBJ2-1, with 8 bases fitting TRBD2. The junction had 6 bases not matched to a gene; V was cut back by 0 bases and J by 7 bases. Germline CDR1 and CDR2: SGDLS and YYNGEE. CDR3 size: 15 residues. CDR3 sequence (DNA): TGTGCCAGCAGCGTAGCGGGAGGGCCTGGAAATGAGCAGTTCTTC. Amino acids: CASSVAGGPGNEQFF.

This clone was counted only a few times. The rearrangement joins TRBV2 to TRBJ2-1; 7 bases line up with TRBD1. This CDR3 has 13 residues. The germline V gene encodes CDR1 SNHLY and CDR2 FYNNEI. V gave up 6 bases and J gave up 4 bases; unmatched junction bases: 3. The CDR3 protein is CASRQGTYNEQFF. CDR3 nucleotide sequence: TGTGCCAGCAGACAGGGGACGTACAATGAGCAGTTCTTC.

The J gene is TRBJ2-7, the V gene TRBV12-5; 8 bases are a match to TRBD2. The V gene end was trimmed by 6 bases and the J gene end by 3 bases; junction bases not matched to a gene: 4. From germline, CDR1 is LGHNT and CDR2 FRNRAP. This CDR3 contains 13 residues. CDR3 protein: CASGRGDGYEQYF. CDR3 nucleotides: TGTGCTAGTGGGCGGGGGGACGGCTACGAGCAGTACTTC.

The chain carries TRBV10-1 and TRBJ2-7, with a weak D call TRBD2 (5 bases). V was trimmed by 7 bases and J by 4 bases, leaving 23 bases between them. This CDR3 comprises 16 residues. CDR1 is WNHNN and CDR2 is SYGVQD in the germline V gene (reference sequence). The chain's CDR3 is CASISSRLAVSYEQYF. CDR3 in DNA: TGCGCCAGCATAAGCTCACGGCTAGCCGTATCTTACGAGCAGTACTTC.

In its sample, this clone was seen once. V and J are TRBV5-6 and TRBJ1-1; D is undetermined. V was shortened by 0 bases and J by 6 bases, with 18 bases between the two germline ends. CDR1 and CDR2 from the germline V gene are SGHDT and YYEEEE. The CDR3 is made up of 16 amino acids. CDR3 DNA: TGTGCCAGCAGCTTGGAACGTTTCGGCAGGATGGCTGAAGCTTTCTTT. Translated, it gives CASSLERFGRMAEAFF. Complete variable domain (other parts from reference TRBV5-6 and TRBJ1-1): DAGVTQSPTHLIKTRGQQVTLRCSPKSGHDTVSWYQQALGQGPQFIFQYYEEEERQRGNFPDRFSGHQFPNYSSELNVNALLLGDSALYLCASSLERFGRMAEAFFGQGTRLTVV.

CDR3 loop: CASSVDLADDEQFF. CDR3 in DNA: TGTGCCAGCAGCGTAGATCTAGCGGACGATGAGCAGTTCTTC. The V call is TRBV9, the J call TRBJ2-1; 7 bases match TRBD2. The CDR3 contains 14 residues. Germline-derived CDR1 and CDR2 are SGDLS and YYNGEE. V was clipped by 0 bases and J by 8 bases; unmatched bases: 5.

The gene calls are TRBV12-1 and TRBJ2-7; the listed D gene, TRBD2, was not tested against the DNA. TRBV12-1 is an annotated pseudogene. The CDR3 consists of 19 residues. CDR3 loop: CASSFVRLAGVSEVDEQYF. The DNA for the CDR3 is TGTGCCAGCAGCTTTGTGCGGCTAGCGGGAGTCAGTGAAGTCGACGAGCAGTACTTC.

On this clone: Within the sample, other DNA sequences also encode this same CDR3. The chain combines TRBV5-6 with TRBJ2-7; 8 bases line up with TRBD2. Germline loops: CDR1 SGHDT, CDR2 YYEEEE. This CDR3 has 14 residues. Trimming took 7 bases from V and 0 from J; bases not matched to a gene: 6. In DNA, the CDR3 is TGTGCCAGCTCCCCCAGCGGGAGCTCCTACGAGCAGTACTTC. It codes for CASSPSGSSYEQYF.

V is TRBV6-5 and J is TRBJ1-1; 10 bases line up with TRBD1. The CDR3 consists of 14 residues. Germline V gene data show CDR1 as MNHEY and CDR2 as SVGAGI. V lost 4 bases to trimming and J lost 4 bases; unmatched junction nucleotides: 3. In DNA, the CDR3 is TGTGCCAGCAGTTCCCGGACAGGGGGCACTGAAGCTTTCTTT. This codes for CASSSRTGGTEAFF.

The V and J genes are TRBV6-6 and TRBJ1-2; tentative D call: TRBD1 (6 bases). The germline V and J ends were trimmed by 5 bases and 2 bases, with 12 bases remaining between them. The CDR3 covers 14 residues. CDR1 is MNHNY and CDR2 is SVGAGI in the germline V gene (reference sequence). CDR3 coding DNA: TGTGCCAGCAGTCCGACAGGTTTAAACTATGGCTACACCTTC. Translating gives CASSPTGLNYGYTF.

This chain joins TRBV19 and TRBJ1-6; D gene ambiguous. The CDR3 length is 15 residues. The germline CDR1 and CDR2 sequences are LNHDA and SQIVND (reference sequence). V was clipped by 0 bases and J by 10 bases, with 13 bases between them. The CDR3 reads CASSIDQDYASPLHF. The CDR3 DNA follows: TGTGCCAGTAGTATAGATCAGGACTACGCCTCACCCCTCCACTTT.

The CDR3 loop is CASSLTGDGYTF. CDR3 in DNA: TGTGCCAGCAGCCTAACGGGGGATGGCTACACCTTC. This rearrangement joins TRBV25-1 to TRBJ1-2, with D possibly matching TRBD1 (5 bases). This CDR3 comprises 12 residues. Trimming took 6 bases from V and 6 from J, leaving 11 bases between them. Germline V gives CDR1 MGHDK, CDR2 SYGVNS.

The J gene is TRBJ1-5, the V gene TRBV6-1; tentative D call: TRBD1 (5 bases). Germline V gives CDR1 MNHNS, CDR2 SASEGT. The CDR3 loop spans 17 amino acids. Trimming took 4 bases from V and 6 from J, leaving 22 bases between them. DNA for the CDR3: TGTGCCAGCAGTGCGACCCGGGCCTTCGACGGGGGTCAGCCCCAGCATTTT. Protein: CASSATRAFDGGQPQHF.

This rearrangement joins TRBV15 to TRBJ2-3; tentative D call: TRBD1 (5 bases). Trimming shortened V by 3 bases and J by 0 bases, and 16 bases separated the two germline ends. CDR3 length equals 17 residues. Germline CDR1 LNHNV, CDR2 YYDKDF (reference sequence). The CDR3 protein is CATSSTYKGPSTDTQYF. The CDR3 nucleotides read TGTGCCACCAGCAGCACTTACAAGGGGCCGAGCACAGATACGCAGTATTTT. Variable domain in full (rest from reference TRBV15 and TRBJ2-3): DAMVIQNPRYQVTQFGKPVTLSCSQTLNHNVMYWYQQKSSQAPKLLFHYYDKDFNNEADTPDNFQSRRPNTSFCFLDIRSPGLGDTAMYLCATSSTYKGPSTDTQYFGPGTRLTVL.

This clone was detected only once. The chain combines TRBV9 with TRBJ2-3; 7 bases line up with TRBD2. The CDR3 runs to 16 residues. The V segment lost 4 bases and the J segment 5 bases; nucleotides outside the gene matches: 13. Looked up from germline, CDR1 is SGDLS and CDR2 is YYNGEE. For the CDR3, the DNA is TGTGCCAGCAGCCCAGGTTGGGGGGGAAAGGGAGATACGCAGTATTTT. It specifies CASSPGWGGKGDTQYF.

The chain carries TRBV5-1 and TRBJ2-3, with D unclear. The V gene's germline CDR1 is SGHRS and CDR2 YFSETQ. The CDR3 loop spans 15 amino acids. With 4 bases removed from V and 0 bases from J, the gap between germline ends came to 12 bases. The CDR3 nucleotides are TGCGCCAGCAGCCTAGGTCATTTAAGCACAGATACGCAGTATTTT. As protein: CASSLGHLSTDTQYF.

This clone was seen a handful of times. The V call is TRBV5-8, the J call TRBJ2-3; the match to TRBD2 covers 10 bases. Trimming at V came to 4 bases and at J to 4 bases, leaving 6 bases not matched to a gene. This CDR3 region has 15 residues. CDR1 and CDR2 (germline): SGHTS, YDEGEE. The CDR3 here is CASSQEAGGPDTQYF. DNA for the CDR3: TGTGCCAGCAGCCAAGAAGCGGGAGGGCCAGATACGCAGTATTTT.

The rearrangement links TRBV4-2 to TRBJ2-6; D is unresolved. Trimming cost V 4 bases and J 0 bases, with 10 bases left between them. The CDR3 is 16 residues long. Germline-derived CDR1 and CDR2 are LGHNA and YNFKEQ. The CDR3 reads CASSLAGHSGANVLTF. CDR3 DNA: TGTGCCAGCAGCCTCGCAGGCCACTCTGGGGCCAACGTCCTGACTTTC.